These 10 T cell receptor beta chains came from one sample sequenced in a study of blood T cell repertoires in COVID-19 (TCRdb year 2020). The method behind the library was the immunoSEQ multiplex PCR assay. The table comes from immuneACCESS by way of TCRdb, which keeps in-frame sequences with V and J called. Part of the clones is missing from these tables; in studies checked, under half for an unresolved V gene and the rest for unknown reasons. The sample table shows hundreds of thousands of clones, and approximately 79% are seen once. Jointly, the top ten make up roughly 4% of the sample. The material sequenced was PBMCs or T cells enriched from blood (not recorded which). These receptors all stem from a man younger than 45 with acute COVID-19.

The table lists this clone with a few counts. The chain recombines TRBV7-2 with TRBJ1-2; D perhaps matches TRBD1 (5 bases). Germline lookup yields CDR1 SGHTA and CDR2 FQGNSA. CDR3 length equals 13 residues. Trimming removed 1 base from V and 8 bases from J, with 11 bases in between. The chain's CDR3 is CASSLGGRRGYTF. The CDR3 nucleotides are TGTGCCAGCAGCTTAGGGGGCAGGCGGGGCTACACCTTC.

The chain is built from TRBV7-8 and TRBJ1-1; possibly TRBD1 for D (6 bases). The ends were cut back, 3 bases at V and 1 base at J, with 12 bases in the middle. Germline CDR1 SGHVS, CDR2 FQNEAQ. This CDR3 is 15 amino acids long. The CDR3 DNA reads TGTGCCAGCAGCTTCAACAGGGACCCGAACACTGAAGCTTTCTTT. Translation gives CASSFNRDPNTEAFF.

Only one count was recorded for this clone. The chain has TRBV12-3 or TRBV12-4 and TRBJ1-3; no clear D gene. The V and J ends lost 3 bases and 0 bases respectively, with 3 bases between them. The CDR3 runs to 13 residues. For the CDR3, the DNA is TGTGCCAGCAGTTTGAGCTCTGGAAACACCATATATTTT. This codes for CASSLSSGNTIYF.

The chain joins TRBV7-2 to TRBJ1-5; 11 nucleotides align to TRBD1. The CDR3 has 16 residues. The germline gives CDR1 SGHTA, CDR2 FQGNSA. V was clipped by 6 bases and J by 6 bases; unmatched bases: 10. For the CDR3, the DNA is TGTGCCAGCAGTTCCCAGGCCGGGACAGGGGGTCAGCCCCAGCATTTT. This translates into CASSSQAGTGGQPQHF.

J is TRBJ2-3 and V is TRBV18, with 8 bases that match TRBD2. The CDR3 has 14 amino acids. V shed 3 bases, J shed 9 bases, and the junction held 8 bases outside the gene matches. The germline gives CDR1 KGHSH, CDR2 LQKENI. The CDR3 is CASSPGAGVETQYF. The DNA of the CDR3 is TGTGCCAGCTCACCGGGAGCGGGAGTTGAAACGCAGTATTTT.

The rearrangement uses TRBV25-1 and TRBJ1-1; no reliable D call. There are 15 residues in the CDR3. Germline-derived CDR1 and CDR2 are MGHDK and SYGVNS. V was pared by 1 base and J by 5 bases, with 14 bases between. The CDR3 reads CASSELSPPGTEAFF. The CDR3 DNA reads TGTGCCAGCAGTGAATTGTCCCCGCCCGGGACTGAAGCTTTCTTT.

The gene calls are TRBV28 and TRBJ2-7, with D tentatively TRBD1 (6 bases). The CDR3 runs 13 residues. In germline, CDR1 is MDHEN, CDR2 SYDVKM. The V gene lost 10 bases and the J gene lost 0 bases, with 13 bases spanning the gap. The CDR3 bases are TGTGCCACTAGGGGACATATCTCCTACGAGCAGTACGTC. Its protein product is CATRGHISYEQYV.

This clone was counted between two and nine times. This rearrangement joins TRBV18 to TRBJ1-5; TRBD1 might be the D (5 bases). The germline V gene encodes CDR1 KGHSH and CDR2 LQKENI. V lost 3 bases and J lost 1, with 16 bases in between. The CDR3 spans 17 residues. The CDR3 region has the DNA TGTGCCAGCTCACCTGTCCCGACAGCCCGAAGCAATCAGCCCCAGCATTTT. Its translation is CASSPVPTARSNQPQHF. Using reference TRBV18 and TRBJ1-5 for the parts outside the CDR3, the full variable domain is NAGVMQNPRHLVRRRGQEARLRCSPMKGHSHVYWYRQLPEEGLKFMVYLQKENIIDESGMPKERFSAEFPKEGPSILRIQQVVRGDSAAYFCASSPVPTARSNQPQHFGDGTRLSIL.

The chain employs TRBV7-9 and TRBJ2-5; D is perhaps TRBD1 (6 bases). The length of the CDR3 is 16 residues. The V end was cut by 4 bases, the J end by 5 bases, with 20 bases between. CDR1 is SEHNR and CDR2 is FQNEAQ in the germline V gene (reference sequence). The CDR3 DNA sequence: TGTGCCAGCAGCTATTCCGGGACAACTTCAGGGGAGACCCAGTACTTC. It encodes CASSYSGTTSGETQYF.

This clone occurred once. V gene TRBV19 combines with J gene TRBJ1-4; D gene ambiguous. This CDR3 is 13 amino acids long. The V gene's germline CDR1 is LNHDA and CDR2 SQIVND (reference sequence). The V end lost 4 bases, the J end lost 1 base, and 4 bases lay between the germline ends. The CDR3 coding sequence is TGTGCCAGTAGTACGAGAACTAATGAAAAACTGTTTTTT. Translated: CASSTRTNEKLFF. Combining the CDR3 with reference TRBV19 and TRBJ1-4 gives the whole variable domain DGGITQSPKYLFRKEGQNVTLSCEQNLNHDAMYWYRQDPGQGLRLIYYSQIVNDFQKGDIAEGYSVSREKKESFPLTVTSAQKNPTAFYLCASSTRTNEKLFFGSGTQLSVL.